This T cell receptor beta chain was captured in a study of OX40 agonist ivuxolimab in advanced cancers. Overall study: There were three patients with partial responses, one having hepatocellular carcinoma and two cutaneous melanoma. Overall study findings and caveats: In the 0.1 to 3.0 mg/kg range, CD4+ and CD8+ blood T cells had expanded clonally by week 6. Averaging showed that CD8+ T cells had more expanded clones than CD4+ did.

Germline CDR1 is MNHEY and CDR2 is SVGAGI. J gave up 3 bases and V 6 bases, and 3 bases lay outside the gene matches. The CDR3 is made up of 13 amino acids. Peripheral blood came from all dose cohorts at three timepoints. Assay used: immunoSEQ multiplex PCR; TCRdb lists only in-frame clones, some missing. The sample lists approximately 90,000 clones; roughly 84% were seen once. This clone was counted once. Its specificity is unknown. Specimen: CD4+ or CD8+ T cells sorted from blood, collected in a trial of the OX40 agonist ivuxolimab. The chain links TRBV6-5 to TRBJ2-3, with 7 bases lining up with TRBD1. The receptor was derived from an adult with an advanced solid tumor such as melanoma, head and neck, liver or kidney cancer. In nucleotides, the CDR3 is TGTGCCAGCAGACCGACAGGGACAGATACGCAGTATTTT. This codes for CASRPTGTDTQYF.